A single sample gave rise to the 18 T cell receptor beta chains below, sequenced in a study of beta chain features in type 1 diabetes (dated by TCRdb to the late 2010s). To prepare the library, the immunoSEQ multiplex PCR assay was applied. The entire amount of isolated RNA was reverse transcribed using the High Capacity cDNA Reverse Transcription Kit, so the sequenced TCRB transcripts were expressed ones. TCRdb retrieved this table from immuneACCESS and kept in-frame rearrangements only. Not all clones are present; in checked studies, unresolved V genes account for under half, and no reason is known for the remainder. Across this sample there are about 270,000 clones, with approximately 14% seen only once. Around 0.03% of the sample belongs to the ten largest clones. Sequences were obtained from naive CD4+ T cells from blood. Per the publication, the cell subset or site label means: true naive CD4+ T cells. The receptor set was obtained from a woman aged 40 to 55 in good health.

The V call is TRBV18, the J call TRBJ1-1; 10 nucleotides match TRBD1. J lost 0 bases, V lost 4 bases, and 5 bases had no gene match. Germline V CDR1 and CDR2: KGHSH, LQKENI. There are 16 residues in the CDR3. This CDR3 is CASSRTGGGMNTEAFF. The CDR3 DNA follows: TGTGCCAGCTCACGGACAGGGGGAGGGATGAACACTGAAGCTTTCTTT.

This clone was detected a few times. The V gene is TRBV7-2, the J gene TRBJ1-4; a possible D gene is TRBD1 (6 bases). Germline-derived CDR1 and CDR2 are SGHTA and FQGNSA. Trimming stripped 1 base from V and 15 bases from J, with 15 bases between. The CDR3 length is 13 residues. The CDR3 DNA sequence: TGTGCCAGCAGCTTAGAACAGGGCGTTGCCTTGTTTTTT. The encoded protein is CASSLEQGVALFF.

This clone was counted only a few times. CDR3 nucleotide sequence: TGCGCCAGCAGCTTGTTTTCTGCCAGCTACGAGCAGTACTTC. Translated: CASSLFSASYEQYF. The J gene is TRBJ2-7, the V gene TRBV5-1, with D hard to call. This CDR3 spans 14 amino acids. Germline-derived CDR1 and CDR2 are SGHRS and YFSETQ. V gave up 1 base and J gave up 3 bases, with 11 bases separating them.

This clone was recorded a few times. The chain has TRBV2 and TRBJ2-1, with 7 bases that match TRBD1. The V segment lost 1 base and the J segment 7 bases; nucleotides outside the gene matches: 7. The germline CDR1 and CDR2 sequences are SNHLY and FYNNEI. CDR3 length equals 15 residues. Here the CDR3 DNA reads TGTGCCAGCAGTGAAGATCCAGGGGGATGGAATGAGCAGTTCTTC. As protein: CASSEDPGGWNEQFF.

The V call is TRBV2, the J call TRBJ1-2, with TRBD1 matching over 10 bases. CDR1 SNHLY and CDR2 FYNNEI come from the germline V gene. The CDR3 loop spans 16 amino acids. V shed 4 bases and J 1 base; nucleotides not matched to a gene: 6. The CDR3 spells CASSVGWDRGNYGYTF. The CDR3 DNA sequence: TGTGCCAGCAGTGTAGGTTGGGACAGGGGTAACTATGGCTACACCTTC.

This clone was observed a few times. J is TRBJ2-1 and V is TRBV18, with D maybe TRBD1 (7 bases). The CDR3 length is 13 residues. Trimming left V 3 bases short and J 8 bases short, with 11 bases between. Germline V gives CDR1 KGHSH, CDR2 LQKENI. The CDR3 nucleotides read TGTGCCAGCTCACCTCTCAGGGGGGATGAGCAGTTCTTC. Protein sequence: CASSPLRGDEQFF.

This chain connects TRBV5-8 to TRBJ2-6, with a possible D match to TRBD2 (5 bases). Germline values: CDR1 SGHTS, CDR2 YDEGEE. The CDR3 contains 17 residues. V was trimmed by 1 base and J by 2 bases, leaving 13 bases between them. CDR3 region: CASSLWPLDAGANVLTF. CDR3 DNA sequence: TGTGCCAGCAGCTTGTGGCCACTAGACGCTGGGGCCAACGTCCTGACTTTC.

This clone was seen only a few times. The chain links TRBV11-3 to TRBJ2-2; unclear D gene. The CDR3 spans 14 residues. V lost 3 bases, J lost 2 bases, and 7 bases lay in between. In germline, CDR1 is SGHNT, CDR2 YENEEA. CDR3 coding DNA: TGTGCCAGCAGCTTCGGTCCTAACACCGGGGAGCTGTTTTTT. It is translated as CASSFGPNTGELFF.

The chain recombines TRBV7-8 with TRBJ1-2; D is unresolved. The CDR3 spans 13 residues. Trimming pared 8 bases from V and 0 bases from J, leaving 10 bases between. CDR1 is SGHVS, CDR2 FQNEAQ, per germline. The CDR3 loop is CASGLPTNYGYTF. The CDR3 DNA follows: TGTGCCAGCGGACTGCCTACTAACTATGGCTACACCTTC. Full variable domain (rest looked up from reference TRBV7-8 and TRBJ1-2): GAGVSQSPRYKVAKRGQDVALRCDPISGHVSLFWYQQALGQGPEFLTYFQNEAQLDKSGLPSDRFFAERPEGSVSTLKIQRTQQEDSAVYLCASGLPTNYGYTFGSGTRLTVV.

The J gene is TRBJ2-3, the V gene TRBV7-2, with TRBD2 identical over 9 bases. The CDR3 has 17 residues. V gave up 4 bases and J gave up 3 bases; unmatched junction bases: 11. Per the germline V gene, CDR1 is SGHTA and CDR2 is FQGNSA. The CDR3 spells CASSSLGLAPLTDTQYF. CDR3 nucleotides: TGTGCCAGCAGCTCACTAGGACTAGCGCCTTTGACAGATACGCAGTATTTT.

This clone was detected a few times. The chain recombines TRBV4-2 with TRBJ1-2, with a possible D match to TRBD1 (6 bases). The length of the CDR3 is 15 residues. V was pared by 0 bases and J by 4 bases, with 12 bases between. CDR1 and CDR2 from the germline V gene are LGHNA and YNFKEQ. Written as DNA, the CDR3 is TGTGCCAGCAGCCAAGATCTAGGGGGTACCTATGGCTACACCTTC. Its protein is CASSQDLGGTYGYTF.

This clone has a count of ten or more. V gene TRBV29-1 combines with J gene TRBJ2-7; D remains unclear. In germline, CDR1 is SQVTM, CDR2 ANQGSEA. The CDR3 runs 10 residues. Trimming removed 4 bases at V and 7 bases at J, with 8 bases between. Here the CDR3 reads CSVGHEEQYF. The DNA of the CDR3 is TGCAGCGTTGGCCACGAGGAGCAGTACTTC.

The chain carries TRBV7-6 and TRBJ2-7; possible D gene TRBD1, 6 bases. CDR3 size: 12 residues. V gave up 1 base and J gave up 6 bases, with 7 bases separating them. CDR1 SGHVS and CDR2 FNYEAQ come from the germline V gene. CDR3 in DNA: TGTGCCAGCAGCTTAGAAGGGGGCGAGCAGTACTTC. Amino acid sequence: CASSLEGGEQYF.

This chain joins TRBV2 and TRBJ2-1, with TRBD2 matching 13 bases. Germline assignment: CDR1 SNHLY and CDR2 FYNNEI. The CDR3 length is 17 residues. Trimming cost V 6 bases and J 7 bases; bases outside gene matches: 12. The CDR3 DNA is TGTGCCAGCAGGAAGCACGGGACTAGCGGGGCGGGGAATGAGCAGTTCTTC. This encodes CASRKHGTSGAGNEQFF.

This clone was found a few times. The chain links TRBV10-2 to TRBJ1-2; D call uncertain. CDR3 length: 14 amino acids. Between the trimmed V and J ends, which lost 8 bases and 1 base, there was a span of 14 bases. Germline CDR1 reads WSHSY; CDR2 reads SAAADI. The CDR3 loop is CASSSRLDNYGYTF. For the CDR3, the DNA is TGCGCCAGCTCCTCGCGACTGGATAACTATGGCTACACCTTC.

The rearrangement uses TRBV5-6 and TRBJ2-7, with 7 bases lining up with TRBD1. The J segment lost 2 bases and the V segment lost 4 bases, leaving 9 bases of the junction unmatched. The CDR3 contains 15 residues. The germline gives CDR1 SGHDT, CDR2 YYEEEE. The CDR3, as DNA: TGTGCCAGCAGCCCTCCAGGGGGAAGCACCTACGAGCAGTACTTC. This encodes CASSPPGGSTYEQYF.

This clone appeared a few times. The chain is built from TRBV6-5 and TRBJ1-5; a possible D gene is TRBD1 (5 bases). CDR3 length: 14 amino acids. The ends were cut back, 2 bases at V and 6 bases at J, with 11 bases in the middle. Per the germline V gene, CDR1 is MNHEY and CDR2 is SVGAGI. Here the CDR3 reads CASSYQGGIQPQHF. The CDR3 nucleotides are TGTGCCAGCAGTTACCAGGGAGGGATTCAGCCCCAGCATTTT.

V is TRBV5-1 and J is TRBJ1-4, with 10 nucleotides matching TRBD1. The CDR3 contains 14 residues. CDR1 and CDR2 from the germline V gene are SGHRS and YFSETQ. V was clipped by 4 bases and J by 6 bases; unmatched bases: 3. The CDR3 loop reads CASSKGTGDEKLFF. Here the CDR3 DNA reads TGCGCCAGCAGCAAAGGGACAGGGGATGAAAAACTGTTTTTT.